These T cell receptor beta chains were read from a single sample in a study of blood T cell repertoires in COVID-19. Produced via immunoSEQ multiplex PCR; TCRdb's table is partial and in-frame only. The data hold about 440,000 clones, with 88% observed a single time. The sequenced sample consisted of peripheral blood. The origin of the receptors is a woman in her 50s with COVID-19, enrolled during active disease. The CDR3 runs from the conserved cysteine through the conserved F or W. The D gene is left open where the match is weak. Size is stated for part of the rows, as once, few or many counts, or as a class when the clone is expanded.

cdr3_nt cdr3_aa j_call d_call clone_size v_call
TGTGCCAGCACCAAGGACGGGAACAATGAGCAGTTCTTC CASTKDGNNEQFF TRBJ2-1 - - TRBV2
TGTGCCATCAGGAAACAGGGAAGGGACACCGGGGAGCTGTTTTTT CAIRKQGRDTGELFF TRBJ2-2 - - TRBV10-3
TGTGCCAGCAGCAAATCATCCAGGACTGGCTACGAGCAGTACTTC CASSKSSRTGYEQYF TRBJ2-7 - once TRBV21-1
TGCGCCAGCAGCCCTAGGACAGGGGAGACTGAAGCTTTCTTT CASSPRTGETEAFF TRBJ1-1 TRBD1 few TRBV5-1
TGTGCCAGCAGTTTGGGACAGACCATTATGCCCCAGCATTTT CASSLGQTIMPQHF TRBJ1-5 TRBD1 - TRBV28
TGCAGCGTTGAAGAAGGAGCAGGGACAGGGAAGGGCTACACCTTC CSVEEGAGTGKGYTF TRBJ1-2 TRBD1 - TRBV29-1
TGTGCCAGCAGTTTCGGGACAGAATCAAGTGGCTACACCTTC CASSFGTESSGYTF TRBJ1-2 TRBD1 - TRBV5-6
TGTGCCAGCAGCCAAGATACCCCCTTAGCGTCCACAGATACGCAGTATTTT CASSQDTPLASTDTQYF TRBJ2-3 - - TRBV3-1/TRBV3-2
TGTGCCACCAGTGATCCGACAGGGAAGAACACCGGGGAGCTGTTTTTT CATSDPTGKNTGELFF TRBJ2-2 TRBD1 - TRBV24-1
TGTGCCAGCAGCTTAGGTAATTACGAGCAGTACTTC CASSLGNYEQYF TRBJ2-7 - - TRBV11-2
TGTGCCAGCAGCTTAGATGGGCGTCCGGAAAAACTGTTTTTT CASSLDGRPEKLFF TRBJ1-4 - - TRBV7-9
TGCGCCAGCAGCTTGGCCTCTAGGGGTGAGCAGTTCTTC CASSLASRGEQFF TRBJ2-1 - - TRBV5-1
TGTGCCAGCAGTCGGGACAGTCTGGCCAAAAACATTCAGTACTTC CASSRDSLAKNIQYF TRBJ2-4 TRBD1 - TRBV2
TGTGCCAGCTGTAAGGACAGCCCGAACACTGAAGCTTTCTTT CASCKDSPNTEAFF TRBJ1-1 - - TRBV6-5
TGTGCCAGCAGAAGCCCGGGACAAGAAACGAGGGGCTCCTACGAGCAGTACTTC CASRSPGQETRGSYEQYF TRBJ2-7 - once TRBV21-1
TGCAGCGCTGCGGAAACAGGGTTCACAGATACGCAGTATTTT CSAAETGFTDTQYF TRBJ2-3 - once TRBV29-1
TGTGCCAGCAGCCTCACAGGGGGATCTAATGAAAAACTGTTTTTT CASSLTGGSNEKLFF TRBJ1-4 TRBD1 - TRBV3-1/TRBV3-2
TGTGCCAGCAGGGCGGACAGGGGGCAAATCGGGGAGCTGTTTTTT CASRADRGQIGELFF TRBJ2-2 TRBD1 few TRBV2
TGTGCCAGCAGTTCGGGACTCCCTGATACGCAGTATTTT CASSSGLPDTQYF TRBJ2-3 - - TRBV6-5
TGTGCCAGCAGCATCCCACCAGGGGGTACGAACACCGGGGAGCTGTTTTTT CASSIPPGGTNTGELFF TRBJ2-2 TRBD1 few TRBV7-6
TGTGCCAGCCTACCTTCCGGGACAGGGAACACTGAAGCTTTCTTT CASLPSGTGNTEAFF TRBJ1-1 TRBD1 - TRBV6-5
TGCGCCAGCAGAATAGGGACAGGGGAAGTAAAACTGTTTTTT CASRIGTGEVKLFF TRBJ1-4 TRBD1 - TRBV5-1
TGTGCCACCAGTGATGGTGACAGGGGGCCTACCAGCACCATATATTTT CATSDGDRGPTSTIYF TRBJ1-3 TRBD1 - TRBV24-1
TGCGCCAGCAGCTTGAGACAGCATAGCAATCAGCCCCAGCATTTT CASSLRQHSNQPQHF TRBJ1-5 - few TRBV5-1
TGTGCCAGCAGCGGGGGACTAGCGGGGGCCAATGAGCAGTTCTTC CASSGGLAGANEQFF TRBJ2-1 TRBD2 - TRBV9
TGTGCCGCTACAGGGGGACGAATGAACACTGAAGCTTTCTTT CAATGGRMNTEAFF TRBJ1-1 TRBD1 - TRBV10-3
TGTGCCAGCAGCTTAGGTCCCGGGACAAACACTGAAGCTTTCTTT CASSLGPGTNTEAFF TRBJ1-1 - - TRBV11-2
TGTGCCATCAAGGTCACAGCCTTTGGCGAGCAGTACTTC CAIKVTAFGEQYF TRBJ2-7 - - TRBV10-3